These T cell receptor beta chains were read from a single sample in a study of T cell changes during pregnancy in multiple sclerosis. The protocol was immunoSEQ multiplex PCR, while the TCRdb copy is restricted to in-frame clones and leaves out a portion. The sample has tens of thousands of clones; approximately 92% are singletons. The sample here was peripheral blood, taken in the third trimester of pregnancy. These receptors were taken from a female donor with multiple sclerosis, enrolled in a pregnancy study. CDR3s include the opening cysteine and the closing phenylalanine or tryptophan. Fields, in order: J gene, CDR3 length, clone size, V gene, D gene, CDR3 protein, CDR3 DNA. A D gene is named only where the DNA matches it firmly. Expanded clones get a size class; other rows say once, few or many, or leave the size out.

J gene: TRBJ2-1
CDR3 length: 15
clone size: -
V gene: TRBV11-3
D gene: -
CDR3 protein: CASSLAGGGYNEQFF
CDR3 DNA: TGTGCCAGCAGCTTAGCGGGCGGAGGCTACAATGAGCAGTTCTTC

J gene: TRBJ2-7
CDR3 length: 15
clone size: -
V gene: TRBV6-6
D gene: -
CDR3 protein: CASSYSGGQSYEQYF
CDR3 DNA: TGTGCCAGCAGTTACTCTGGCGGACAGAGTTACGAGCAGTACTTC

J gene: TRBJ2-7
CDR3 length: 16
clone size: -
V gene: TRBV21-1
D gene: -
CDR3 protein: CASSRQTRLDSYEQYF
CDR3 DNA: TGTGCCAGCAGCCGACAGACTAGATTAGACTCCTACGAGCAGTACTTC

J gene: TRBJ2-5
CDR3 length: 15
clone size: -
V gene: TRBV6-6
D gene: TRBD1
CDR3 protein: CASSYSVTGGATQYF
CDR3 DNA: TGTGCCAGCAGTTACTCGGTAACAGGGGGCGCGACCCAGTACTTC

J gene: TRBJ2-1
CDR3 length: 14
clone size: -
V gene: TRBV7-2
D gene: -
CDR3 protein: CASSYMHLANEQFF
CDR3 DNA: TGTGCCAGCAGCTATATGCACCTAGCGAATGAGCAGTTCTTC

J gene: TRBJ1-2
CDR3 length: 14
clone size: -
V gene: TRBV18
D gene: -
CDR3 protein: CASSPSQENYGYTF
CDR3 DNA: TGTGCCAGCTCACCATCGCAAGAGAACTATGGCTACACCTTC

J gene: TRBJ1-5
CDR3 length: 14
clone size: -
V gene: TRBV6-6
D gene: -
CDR3 protein: CASSYGAGYQPQHF
CDR3 DNA: TGTGCCAGCAGTTACGGGGCAGGGTATCAGCCCCAGCATTTT

J gene: TRBJ2-7
CDR3 length: 14
clone size: -
V gene: TRBV30
D gene: TRBD2
CDR3 protein: CAWTPLAGPYEQYF
CDR3 DNA: TGTGCCTGGACTCCTTTAGCGGGACCCTACGAGCAGTACTTC

J gene: TRBJ2-3
CDR3 length: 14
clone size: once
V gene: TRBV18
D gene: -
CDR3 protein: CASSPDSPEDTQYF
CDR3 DNA: TGTGCCAGCTCCCCGGACTCCCCAGAAGATACGCAGTATTTT

J gene: TRBJ2-1
CDR3 length: 16
clone size: -
V gene: TRBV7-6
D gene: TRBD2
CDR3 protein: CASSPLLADSYNEQFF
CDR3 DNA: TGTGCCAGCAGCCCCCTACTAGCGGACTCCTACAATGAGCAGTTCTTC

J gene: TRBJ1-5
CDR3 length: 11
clone size: -
V gene: TRBV11-2
D gene: -
CDR3 protein: CASSSGGPQHF
CDR3 DNA: TGTGCCAGCAGCTCGGGAGGCCCCCAGCATTTT

J gene: TRBJ1-1
CDR3 length: 14
clone size: -
V gene: TRBV19
D gene: -
CDR3 protein: CASSIALLNTEAFF
CDR3 DNA: TGTGCCAGTAGTATCGCACTGTTGAACACTGAAGCTTTCTTT

J gene: TRBJ2-3
CDR3 length: 15
clone size: -
V gene: TRBV5-1
D gene: -
CDR3 protein: CASSLGRGDTDTQYF
CDR3 DNA: TGCGCCAGCAGCTTAGGGCGGGGCGACACAGATACGCAGTATTTT

J gene: TRBJ2-7
CDR3 length: 15
clone size: -
V gene: TRBV7-9
D gene: TRBD1
CDR3 protein: CASSRSRDRTYEQYF
CDR3 DNA: TGTGCCAGCAGCCGTAGTAGGGACAGGACTTACGAGCAGTACTTC

J gene: TRBJ2-7
CDR3 length: 11
clone size: few
V gene: TRBV28
D gene: -
CDR3 protein: CASSALYEQYF
CDR3 DNA: TGTGCCAGCAGCGCACTCTACGAGCAGTACTTC

J gene: TRBJ2-3
CDR3 length: 16
clone size: -
V gene: TRBV7-2
D gene: TRBD2
CDR3 protein: CASSIPSGKGTDTQYF
CDR3 DNA: TGTGCCAGCAGCATCCCTAGCGGGAAGGGCACAGATACGCAGTATTTT

J gene: TRBJ1-1
CDR3 length: 14
clone size: -
V gene: TRBV18
D gene: -
CDR3 protein: CASSPSLSDGGAFF
CDR3 DNA: TGTGCCAGCTCACCGAGCTTGTCGGACGGGGGAGCTTTCTTT

J gene: TRBJ2-7
CDR3 length: 12
clone size: -
V gene: TRBV12-1
D gene: -
CDR3 protein: CASSLLRSGQYF
CDR3 DNA: TGTGCCAGCAGCCTCCTTAGAAGTGGGCAGTACTTC

J gene: TRBJ2-2
CDR3 length: 15
clone size: -
V gene: TRBV6-1
D gene: TRBD1
CDR3 protein: CASSAETGVTGKLFF
CDR3 DNA: TGTGCCAGCAGTGCGGAGACAGGGGTCACCGGGAAGCTGTTTTTT

J gene: TRBJ2-1
CDR3 length: 11
clone size: -
V gene: TRBV18
D gene: -
CDR3 protein: CASSPTTEQFF
CDR3 DNA: TGTGCCAGCTCACCCACAACAGAGCAGTTCTTC

J gene: TRBJ1-6
CDR3 length: 13
clone size: -
V gene: TRBV29-1
D gene: -
CDR3 protein: CSVLGSANSPLHF
CDR3 DNA: TGCAGCGTTCTCGGGTCAGCAAATTCACCCCTCCACTTT

J gene: TRBJ1-5
CDR3 length: 13
clone size: -
V gene: TRBV28
D gene: -
CDR3 protein: CASSFRFDQPQHF
CDR3 DNA: TGTGCCAGCAGTTTCCGGTTTGATCAGCCCCAGCATTTT

J gene: TRBJ1-2
CDR3 length: 13
clone size: -
V gene: TRBV5-6
D gene: -
CDR3 protein: CASSYTGPNGYTF
CDR3 DNA: TGTGCCAGCAGCTATACAGGGCCCAATGGCTACACCTTC

J gene: TRBJ2-7
CDR3 length: 14
clone size: -
V gene: TRBV5-1
D gene: -
CDR3 protein: CASSLTVGGEEQYF
CDR3 DNA: TGCGCCAGCAGCTTAACCGTGGGAGGAGAAGAGCAGTACTTC

J gene: TRBJ2-7
CDR3 length: 15
clone size: -
V gene: TRBV19
D gene: -
CDR3 protein: CASSINEAGIYEQYF
CDR3 DNA: TGTGCCAGTAGTATTAATGAGGCGGGGATTTACGAGCAGTACTTC

J gene: TRBJ2-1
CDR3 length: 12
clone size: -
V gene: TRBV9
D gene: -
CDR3 protein: CASSVVEGGQFF
CDR3 DNA: TGTGCCAGCAGCGTAGTTGAGGGAGGGCAGTTCTTC

J gene: TRBJ2-1
CDR3 length: 14
clone size: -
V gene: TRBV9
D gene: -
CDR3 protein: CASSQDLGANEQFF
CDR3 DNA: TGTGCCAGCAGCCAGGACTTGGGGGCCAATGAGCAGTTCTTC

J gene: TRBJ1-1
CDR3 length: 13
clone size: once
V gene: TRBV6-1
D gene: TRBD1
CDR3 protein: CASTPGQSTEAFF
CDR3 DNA: TGTGCCAGCACGCCGGGACAGAGCACTGAAGCTTTCTTT

J gene: TRBJ2-1
CDR3 length: 14
clone size: once
V gene: TRBV19
D gene: -
CDR3 protein: CASTTPGARREQFF
CDR3 DNA: TGTGCCAGTACTACCCCAGGGGCCCGTCGTGAGCAGTTCTTC

J gene: TRBJ2-1
CDR3 length: 13
clone size: -
V gene: TRBV28
D gene: TRBD2
CDR3 protein: CASSPGGYNEQFF
CDR3 DNA: TGTGCCAGCAGCCCCGGGGGGTACAATGAGCAGTTCTTC

J gene: TRBJ2-1
CDR3 length: 15
clone size: -
V gene: TRBV7-9
D gene: -
CDR3 protein: CASSLAGGLNNEQFF
CDR3 DNA: TGTGCCAGCAGCTTAGCGGGGGGGCTGAACAATGAGCAGTTCTTC

J gene: TRBJ2-1
CDR3 length: 16
clone size: -
V gene: TRBV7-9
D gene: TRBD2
CDR3 protein: CASRLAGGFSYNEQFF
CDR3 DNA: TGTGCCAGCCGCCTAGCGGGAGGTTTTTCCTACAATGAGCAGTTCTTC

J gene: TRBJ1-5
CDR3 length: 15
clone size: once
V gene: TRBV28
D gene: TRBD1
CDR3 protein: CASTLRDRANQPQHF
CDR3 DNA: TGTGCCAGCACCCTCCGGGACAGGGCTAATCAGCCCCAGCATTTT

J gene: TRBJ2-3
CDR3 length: 13
clone size: -
V gene: TRBV13
D gene: -
CDR3 protein: CASKGGSTDTQYF
CDR3 DNA: TGTGCCAGTAAGGGGGGGAGCACAGATACGCAGTATTTT

J gene: TRBJ2-5
CDR3 length: 14
clone size: -
V gene: TRBV7-3
D gene: TRBD1
CDR3 protein: CASSPRGDRGTQYF
CDR3 DNA: TGTGCCAGCAGCCCCCGGGGGGACAGGGGGACCCAGTACTTC

J gene: TRBJ2-7
CDR3 length: 14
clone size: -
V gene: TRBV19
D gene: TRBD1
CDR3 protein: CASSFTGELDEQYF
CDR3 DNA: TGTGCCAGTAGTTTTACAGGGGAGCTAGACGAGCAGTACTTC

J gene: TRBJ2-2
CDR3 length: 17
clone size: -
V gene: TRBV7-6
D gene: -
CDR3 protein: CASSLVEPGHPTGELFF
CDR3 DNA: TGTGCCAGCAGCTTAGTCGAGCCGGGACACCCCACCGGGGAGCTGTTTTTT

J gene: TRBJ2-7
CDR3 length: 13
clone size: -
V gene: TRBV6-5
D gene: -
CDR3 protein: CASSYADSNEQYF
CDR3 DNA: TGTGCCAGCAGTTACGCGGACAGTAACGAGCAGTACTTC

J gene: TRBJ2-1
CDR3 length: 17
clone size: -
V gene: TRBV5-6
D gene: TRBD2
CDR3 protein: CASSWLAVQSSYNEQFF
CDR3 DNA: TGTGCCAGCAGCTGGCTAGCGGTTCAGAGCTCCTACAATGAGCAGTTCTTC

J gene: TRBJ1-4
CDR3 length: 14
clone size: -
V gene: TRBV6-1
D gene: TRBD1
CDR3 protein: CASSAGTGGRKLFF
CDR3 DNA: TGTGCCAGCAGTGCCGGGACAGGGGGCCGAAAACTGTTTTTT